This T cell receptor beta chain was documented in a study of CD8 T cells in Susac syndrome. Overall study: Patients with Susac syndrome were therapy-naive, on corticosteroids, or on intravenous immunoglobulin alone at the time that blood was drawn.

This clonotype was observed a single time. Its target is unknown. The RNA input was 0.5 to 1 ug, and it was reverse transcribed with random hexamers. TCRdb itself ran the immunoSEQ multiplex PCR reads through MiXCR, one entry per CDR3 protein. This table holds some 200,000 distinct CDR3 sequences, roughly 94% found once. Germline loops: CDR1 SEHNR, CDR2 FQNEAQ (reference sequence). V gave up 0 bases and J gave up 4 bases, with 12 bases separating them. CDR3 size: 15 residues. Whole-study results and caveats: In total CD8+ repertoires, 15 to 20 Susac-specific public clones were found, and CD8+ TEMRA repertoires had roughly five.

The authors carried out high-throughput sequencing of TCR beta. They applied it to CD8+ and CD4+ T cells obtained from blood. The patients with Susac syndrome satisfied recently defined diagnostic criteria for either definite or probable disease. The chain combines TRBV7-9 with TRBJ1-2, with unresolved D. Sequencing was done on a sample of CD8+ T cells from PBMCs. This TCR came from a human donor with Susac syndrome. For the CDR3, the DNA is TGTGCCAGCAGCTTAGCTCCCCTTCTGGGCTATGGCTACACCTTC. Translating gives CASSLAPLLGYGYTF.